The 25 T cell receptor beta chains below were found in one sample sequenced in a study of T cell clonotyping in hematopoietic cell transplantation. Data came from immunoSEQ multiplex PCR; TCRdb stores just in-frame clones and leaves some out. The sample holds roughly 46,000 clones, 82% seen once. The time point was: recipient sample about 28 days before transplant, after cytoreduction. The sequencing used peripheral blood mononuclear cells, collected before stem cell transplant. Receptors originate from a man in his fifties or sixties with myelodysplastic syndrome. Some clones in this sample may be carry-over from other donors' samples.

The CDR3: CASSSSIGAEGNTIYF. For the CDR3, the DNA is TGTGCCAGCAGCTCCAGCATCGGGGCCGAAGGAAACACCATATATTTT. This chain links TRBV5-4 with TRBJ1-3, with D tentatively TRBD1 (5 bases). Trimming stripped 3 bases from V and 4 bases from J, with 17 bases between. CDR3 size: 16 residues. The V gene's germline CDR1 is SGHNT and CDR2 YYREEE (reference sequence).

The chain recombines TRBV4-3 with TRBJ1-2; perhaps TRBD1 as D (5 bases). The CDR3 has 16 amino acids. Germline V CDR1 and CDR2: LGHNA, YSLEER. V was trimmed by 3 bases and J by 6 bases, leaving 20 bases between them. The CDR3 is CASSQSARWGADGYTF. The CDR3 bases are TGCGCCAGCAGCCAGTCCGCGCGTTGGGGCGCGGATGGCTACACCTTC.

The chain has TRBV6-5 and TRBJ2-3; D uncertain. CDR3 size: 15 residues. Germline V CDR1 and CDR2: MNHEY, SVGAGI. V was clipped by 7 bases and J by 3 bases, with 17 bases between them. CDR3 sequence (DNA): TGTGCCAGCACAAATAATAAGGGCCAAACAGATACGCAGTATTTT. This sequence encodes CASTNNKGQTDTQYF.

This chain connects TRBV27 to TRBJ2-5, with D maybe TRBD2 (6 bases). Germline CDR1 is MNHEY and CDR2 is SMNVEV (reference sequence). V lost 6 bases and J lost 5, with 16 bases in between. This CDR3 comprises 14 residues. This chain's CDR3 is CASSDAGGRETQYF. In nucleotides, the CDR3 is TGTGCCAGCAGCGATGCCGGAGGGAGGGAGACCCAGTACTTC.

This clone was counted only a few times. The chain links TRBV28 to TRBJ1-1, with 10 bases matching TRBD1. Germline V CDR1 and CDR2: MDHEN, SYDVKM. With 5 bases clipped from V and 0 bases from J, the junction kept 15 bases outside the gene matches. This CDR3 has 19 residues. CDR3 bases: TGTGCCAGCAGTGGGGACAGGGGTCCCATTTCCGATATGAACACTGAAGCTTTCTTT. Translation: CASSGDRGPISDMNTEAFF.

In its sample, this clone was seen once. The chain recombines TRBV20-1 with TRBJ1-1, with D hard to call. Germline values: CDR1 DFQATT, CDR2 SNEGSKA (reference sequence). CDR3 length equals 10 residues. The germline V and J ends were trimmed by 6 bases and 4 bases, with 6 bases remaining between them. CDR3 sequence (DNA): TGCAGTGCCTGGACCACTGAAGCTTTCTTT. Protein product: CSAWTTEAFF.

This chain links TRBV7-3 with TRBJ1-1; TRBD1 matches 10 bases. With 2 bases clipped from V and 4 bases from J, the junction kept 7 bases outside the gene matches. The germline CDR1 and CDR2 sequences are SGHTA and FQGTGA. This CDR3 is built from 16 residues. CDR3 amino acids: CASSLGTGAGGTEAFF. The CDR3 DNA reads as TGTGCCAGCAGCTTAGGGACAGGGGCTGGAGGCACTGAAGCTTTCTTT.

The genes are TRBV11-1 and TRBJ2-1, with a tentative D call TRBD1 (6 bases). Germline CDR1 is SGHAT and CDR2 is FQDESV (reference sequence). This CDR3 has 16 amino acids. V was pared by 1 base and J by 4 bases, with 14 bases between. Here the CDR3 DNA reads TGTGCCAGCAGCTTAGAAGGGACAAAAGAATACAATGAGCAGTTCTTC. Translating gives CASSLEGTKEYNEQFF.

CDR3 bases: TGTGCCAGCAGCTTCCTATCCTGGGGGCGCGGGGAGACCCAGTACTTC. Protein product: CASSFLSWGRGETQYF. The chain uses TRBV5-8 and TRBJ2-5; maybe TRBD1 (6 bases). The CDR3 sequence is 16 residues long. Trimming cost V 2 bases and J 5 bases, with 19 bases left between them. The germline CDR1 and CDR2 sequences are SGHTS and YDEGEE.

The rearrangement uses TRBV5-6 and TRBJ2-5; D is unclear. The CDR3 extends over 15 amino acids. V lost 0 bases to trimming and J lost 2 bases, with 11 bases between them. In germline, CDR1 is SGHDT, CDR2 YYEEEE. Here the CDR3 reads CASSLGRNLQETQYF. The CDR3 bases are TGTGCCAGCAGCTTGGGACGAAACTTACAAGAGACCCAGTACTTC.

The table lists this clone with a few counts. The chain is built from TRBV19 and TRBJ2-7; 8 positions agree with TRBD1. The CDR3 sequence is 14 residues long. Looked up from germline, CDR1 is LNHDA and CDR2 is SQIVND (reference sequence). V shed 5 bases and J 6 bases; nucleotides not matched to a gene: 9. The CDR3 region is CASSSTGGNGEQYF. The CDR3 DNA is TGTGCCAGTAGTTCAACAGGGGGGAATGGCGAGCAGTACTTC.

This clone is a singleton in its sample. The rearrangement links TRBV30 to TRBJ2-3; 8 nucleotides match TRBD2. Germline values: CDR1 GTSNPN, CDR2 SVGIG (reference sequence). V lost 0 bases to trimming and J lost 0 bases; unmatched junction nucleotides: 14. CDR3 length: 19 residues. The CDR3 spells CAWSVESGGHTSSTDTQYF. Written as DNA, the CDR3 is TGTGCCTGGAGTGTGGAAAGCGGGGGCCACACATCGAGCACAGATACGCAGTATTTT.

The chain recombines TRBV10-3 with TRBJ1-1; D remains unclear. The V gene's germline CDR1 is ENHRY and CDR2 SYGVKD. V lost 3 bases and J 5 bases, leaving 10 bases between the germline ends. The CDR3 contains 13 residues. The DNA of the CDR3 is TGTGCCATCAGTGAAACTCGAGGGACTGAAGCTTTCTTT. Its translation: CAISETRGTEAFF.

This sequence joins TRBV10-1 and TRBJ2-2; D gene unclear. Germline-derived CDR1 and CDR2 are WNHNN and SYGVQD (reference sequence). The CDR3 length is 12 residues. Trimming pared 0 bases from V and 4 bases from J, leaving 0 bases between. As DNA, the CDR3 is TGCGCCAGCAGTGAGTCCACCGGGGAGCTGTTTTTT. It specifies CASSESTGELFF.

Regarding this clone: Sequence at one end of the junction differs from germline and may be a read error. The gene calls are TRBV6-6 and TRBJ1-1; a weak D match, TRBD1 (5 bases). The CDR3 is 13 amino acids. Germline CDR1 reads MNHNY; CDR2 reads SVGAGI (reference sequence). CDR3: CAISGTLGTEAFF. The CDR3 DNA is TGTGCCATCAGTGGGACTTTAGGCACTGAAGCTTTCTTT.

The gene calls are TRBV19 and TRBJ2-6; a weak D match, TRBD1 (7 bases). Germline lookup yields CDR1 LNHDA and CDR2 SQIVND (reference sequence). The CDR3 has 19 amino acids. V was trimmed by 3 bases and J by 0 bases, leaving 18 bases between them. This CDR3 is CASSIFWGAGGSGANVLTF. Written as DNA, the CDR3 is TGTGCCAGTAGTATCTTCTGGGGGGCAGGGGGCTCTGGGGCCAACGTCCTGACTTTC. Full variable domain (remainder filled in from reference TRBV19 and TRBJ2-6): DGGITQSPKYLFRKEGQNVTLSCEQNLNHDAMYWYRQDPGQGLRLIYYSQIVNDFQKGDIAEGYSVSREKKESFPLTVTSAQKNPTAFYLCASSIFWGAGGSGANVLTFGAGSRLTVL.

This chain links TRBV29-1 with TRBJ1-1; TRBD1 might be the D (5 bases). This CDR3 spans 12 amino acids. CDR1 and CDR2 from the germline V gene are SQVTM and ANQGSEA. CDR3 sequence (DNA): TGCACCGGGGGTAACGGGGACACTGAAGCTTTCTTT. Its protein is CTGGNGDTEAFF.

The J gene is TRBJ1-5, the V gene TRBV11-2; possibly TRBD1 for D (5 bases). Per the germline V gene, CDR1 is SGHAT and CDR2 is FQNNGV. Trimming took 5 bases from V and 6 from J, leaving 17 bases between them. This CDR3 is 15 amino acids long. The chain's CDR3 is CASSLQAGLGQPQHF. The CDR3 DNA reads TGTGCCAGCAGCCTTCAGGCAGGGTTGGGTCAGCCCCAGCATTTT.

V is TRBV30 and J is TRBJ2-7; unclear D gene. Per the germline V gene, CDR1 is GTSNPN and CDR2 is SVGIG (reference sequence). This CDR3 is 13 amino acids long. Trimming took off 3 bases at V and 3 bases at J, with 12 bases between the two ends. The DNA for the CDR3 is TGTGCCTGGAGCGGCCAGAGCAACTACGAGCAGTACTTC. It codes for CAWSGQSNYEQYF. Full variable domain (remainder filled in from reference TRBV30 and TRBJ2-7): SQTIHQWPATLVQPVGSPLSLECTVEGTSNPNLYWYRQAAGRGLQLLFYSVGIGQISSEVPQNLSASRPQDRQFILSSKKLLLSDSGFYLCAWSGQSNYEQYFGPGTRLTVT.

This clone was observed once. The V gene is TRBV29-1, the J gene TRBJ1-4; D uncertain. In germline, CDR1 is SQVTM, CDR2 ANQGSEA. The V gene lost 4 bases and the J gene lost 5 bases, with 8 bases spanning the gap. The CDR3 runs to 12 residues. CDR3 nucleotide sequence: TGCAGCGTTGGGTGGCCGAATGAAAAACTGTTTTTT. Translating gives CSVGWPNEKLFF.

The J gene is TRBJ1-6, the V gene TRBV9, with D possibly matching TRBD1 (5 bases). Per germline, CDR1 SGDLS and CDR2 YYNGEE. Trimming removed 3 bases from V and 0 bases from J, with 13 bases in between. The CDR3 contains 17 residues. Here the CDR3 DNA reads TGTGCCAGCAGCGCTACAGGTGCTAGCTCCTATAATTCACCCCTCCACTTT. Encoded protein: CASSATGASSYNSPLHF.

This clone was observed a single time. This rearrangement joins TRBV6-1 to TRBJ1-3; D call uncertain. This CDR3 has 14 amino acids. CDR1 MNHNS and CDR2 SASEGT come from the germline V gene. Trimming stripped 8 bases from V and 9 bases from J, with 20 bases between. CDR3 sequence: CASYRTDLPTTIYF. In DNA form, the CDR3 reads TGTGCCAGCTATCGGACCGACCTTCCAACCACCATATATTTT.

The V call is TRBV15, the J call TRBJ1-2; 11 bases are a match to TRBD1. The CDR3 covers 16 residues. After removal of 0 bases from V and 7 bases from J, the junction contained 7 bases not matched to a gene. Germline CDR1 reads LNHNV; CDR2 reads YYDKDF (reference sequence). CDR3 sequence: CATSRDFGQGASGYTF. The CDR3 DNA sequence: TGTGCCACCAGCAGAGATTTCGGACAGGGGGCGAGTGGCTACACCTTC.

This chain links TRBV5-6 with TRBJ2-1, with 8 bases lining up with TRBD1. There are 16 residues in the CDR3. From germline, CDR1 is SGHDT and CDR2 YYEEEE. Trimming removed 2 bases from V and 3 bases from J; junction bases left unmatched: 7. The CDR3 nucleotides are TGTGCCAGCAGCTTCAATACAGGGGGACACTACAATGAGCAGTTCTTC. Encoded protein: CASSFNTGGHYNEQFF. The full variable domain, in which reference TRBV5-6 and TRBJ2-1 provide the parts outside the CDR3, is DAGVTQSPTHLIKTRGQQVTLRCSPKSGHDTVSWYQQALGQGPQFIFQYYEEEERQRGNFPDRFSGHQFPNYSSELNVNALLLGDSALYLCASSFNTGGHYNEQFFGPGTRLTVL.

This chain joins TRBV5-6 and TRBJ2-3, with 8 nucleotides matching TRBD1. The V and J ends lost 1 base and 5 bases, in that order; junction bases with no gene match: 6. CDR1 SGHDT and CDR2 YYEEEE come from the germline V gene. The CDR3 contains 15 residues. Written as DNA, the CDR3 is TGTGCCAGCAGCTTGCAGGACAGGGCGGGAGATACGCAGTATTTT. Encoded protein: CASSLQDRAGDTQYF.